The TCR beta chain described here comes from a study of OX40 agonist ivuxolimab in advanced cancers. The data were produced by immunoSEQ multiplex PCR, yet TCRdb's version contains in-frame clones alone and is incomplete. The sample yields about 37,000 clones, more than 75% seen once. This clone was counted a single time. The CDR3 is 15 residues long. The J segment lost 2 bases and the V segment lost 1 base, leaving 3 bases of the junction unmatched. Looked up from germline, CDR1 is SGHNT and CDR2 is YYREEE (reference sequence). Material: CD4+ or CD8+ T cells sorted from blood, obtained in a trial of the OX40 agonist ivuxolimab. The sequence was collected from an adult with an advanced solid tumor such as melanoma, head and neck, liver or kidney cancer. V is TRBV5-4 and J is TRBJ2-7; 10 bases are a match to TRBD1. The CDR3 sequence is CASSLMGQGPYEQYF. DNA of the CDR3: TGTGCCAGCAGCTTGATGGGACAGGGGCCCTACGAGCAGTACTTC.